A single sample is the source of the 4 T cell receptor beta chains below, sequenced in a study of monozygotic twins with cystic fibrosis. Assay: immunoSEQ multiplex PCR; the TCRdb copy retains only in-frame clones and omits some. The profile covers around 23,000 clones, with approximately 90% appearing a single time and under 0.3% taken by the ten largest. Sequenced material: blood. The receptors were gathered from a girl aged 2-10 years with cystic fibrosis.

V gene TRBV2 combines with J gene TRBJ2-4, with no clear D. From germline, CDR1 is SNHLY and CDR2 FYNNEI. Trimming cost V 6 bases and J 6 bases, with 12 bases left between them. The CDR3 has 13 amino acids. The chain's CDR3 is CASRPTTANIQYF. CDR3 in DNA: TGTGCCAGCAGGCCCACTACGGCAAACATTCAGTACTTC. Together with reference TRBV2 and TRBJ2-4, the CDR3 gives the full variable domain: EPEVTQTPSHQVTQMGQEVILRCVPISNHLYFYWYRQILGQKVEFLVSFYNNEISEKSEIFDDQFSVERPDGSNFTLKIRSTKLEDSAMYFCASRPTTANIQYFGAGTRLSVL.

This clone was detected once. The chain is built from TRBV5-1 and TRBJ2-3; possibly TRBD1 or TRBD2 for D (5 bases each). CDR1 is SGHRS and CDR2 is YFSETQ in the germline V gene. The CDR3 consists of 15 residues. Trimming cost V 1 base and J 6 bases, with 15 bases left between them. CDR3 amino acids: CASSLRGPEHDTQYF. Here the CDR3 DNA reads TGCGCCAGCAGCTTGCGGGGACCAGAACATGATACGCAGTATTTT.

The chain has TRBV7-9 and TRBJ1-5; no clear D. Trimming shortened V by 4 bases and J by 0 bases, and 7 bases separated the two germline ends. The CDR3 has 14 amino acids. Germline V CDR1 and CDR2: SEHNR, FQNEAQ (reference sequence). DNA of the CDR3: TGTGCCAGCAGCTCGACGGATAGCAATCAGCCCCAGCATTTT. This translates into CASSSTDSNQPQHF.

The chain is built from TRBV30 and TRBJ1-5; a possible D gene is TRBD1 (5 bases). V was shortened by 3 bases and J by 6 bases, with 12 bases between the two germline ends. The CDR3 extends over 13 amino acids. The V gene's germline CDR1 is GTSNPN and CDR2 SVGIG (reference sequence). CDR3 coding DNA: TGTGCCTGGAGCTCGAGGGGCGGTCAGCCCCAGCATTTT. Protein: CAWSSRGGQPQHF.